A single sample gave rise to the 27 T cell receptor beta chains below, sequenced in a study of cytomegalovirus exposure and HLA in healthy donors (dated by TCRdb to the late 2010s). The library was produced with the immunoSEQ multiplex PCR assay. The multiplex PCR relied on a mix of 60 forward primers for TCR Vbeta segments and 13 reverse primers for TCR Jbeta segments. Not all clones reach the TCRdb copy of this immuneACCESS table, which keeps in-frame sequences only. Checked studies attribute under half of the gap to unresolved V genes and leave the rest unexplained. The sample contains more than 100,000 clones, 70% to 80% of them found a single time. Approximately 2.5% of the sample is held by the ten biggest clonotypes. Specimen: PBMCs. The receptor set was obtained from a woman aged 40 to 50 in good health and CMV-seropositive.

This rearrangement joins TRBV19 to TRBJ1-5; possibly TRBD1 for D (5 bases). Between the trimmed V and J ends, which lost 0 bases and 2 bases, there was a span of 11 bases. Germline CDR1 is LNHDA and CDR2 is SQIVND (reference sequence). The CDR3 length is 16 residues. The CDR3 coding sequence is TGTGCCAGTAGTATAGATAGGGGCGTAGGCAATCAGCCCCAGCATTTT. It is translated as CASSIDRGVGNQPQHF.

As regards this clone: This specimen includes other DNA sequences encoding the same CDR3. The rearrangement joins TRBV5-1 to TRBJ2-7; 12 bases map to TRBD1. The germline CDR1 and CDR2 sequences are SGHRS and YFSETQ. The CDR3 extends over 16 amino acids. V trimming: 0 bases; J trimming: 0 bases; junction bases outside the gene matches: 1. CDR3 DNA sequence: TGCGCCAGCAGCTTGGGGGGACAGGGGGCCTCCTACGAGCAGTACTTC. It yields the protein CASSLGGQGASYEQYF.

The rearrangement joins TRBV6-6 to TRBJ2-3; no clear D gene. V was trimmed by 6 bases and J by 4 bases, leaving 11 bases between them. The CDR3 sequence is 13 residues long. Germline V CDR1 and CDR2: MNHNY, SVGAGI (reference sequence). DNA for the CDR3: TGTGCCAGCAGAACCGAGTGGTCAGATACGCAGTATTTT. Translated, it gives CASRTEWSDTQYF.

The V gene is TRBV30, the J gene TRBJ2-5, with D hard to call. V lost 5 bases and J lost 1, with 14 bases in between. The germline CDR1 and CDR2 sequences are GTSNPN and SVGIG (reference sequence). CDR3 size: 14 residues. As DNA, the CDR3 is TGTGCCTGGGAGAGACAAGGCCTCCAAGAGACCCAGTACTTC. It codes for CAWERQGLQETQYF. Full variable domain (missing parts from reference TRBV30 and TRBJ2-5): SQTIHQWPATLVQPVGSPLSLECTVEGTSNPNLYWYRQAAGRGLQLLFYSVGIGQISSEVPQNLSASRPQDRQFILSSKKLLLSDSGFYLCAWERQGLQETQYFGPGTRLLVL.

This clone turned up a few times. The junction and the germline gene differ at one end; a read error may be behind it. This chain joins TRBV5-6 and TRBJ2-7; D ambiguous. From germline, CDR1 is SGHDT and CDR2 YYEEEE. The CDR3 is made up of 14 amino acids. CDR3 sequence: CASSLADGAYEQYF. CDR3 DNA sequence: TGCGCCAGCAGCCTCGCCGACGGAGCCTACGAGCAGTACTTC.

The chain uses TRBV5-4 and TRBJ1-2; the match to TRBD1 covers 7 bases. The junction had 4 bases not matched to a gene; V was cut back by 0 bases and J by 2 bases. The CDR3 has 15 amino acids. Per the germline V gene, CDR1 is SGHNT and CDR2 is YYREEE (reference sequence). The DNA of the CDR3 is TGTGCCAGCAGCTTGGTCGGGACAGTCAACTATGGCTACACCTTC. Protein sequence: CASSLVGTVNYGYTF.

The CDR3 DNA follows: TGTGCCAGCAGCGTAGATTATGGGGGGGGGCGCCAATCCTACAATGAGCAGTTCTTC. Protein sequence: CASSVDYGGGRQSYNEQFF. This rearrangement joins TRBV9 to TRBJ2-1; a possible D gene is TRBD2 (7 bases). This CDR3 is built from 19 residues. The germline CDR1 and CDR2 sequences are SGDLS and YYNGEE. Trimming left V 0 bases short and J 1 base short, with 20 bases between. The variable domain in full, with the rest retrieved from reference TRBV9 and TRBJ2-1, is DSGVTQTPKHLITATGQRVTLRCSPRSGDLSVYWYQQSLDQGLQFLIQYYNGEERAKGNILERFSAQQFPDLHSELNLSSLELGDSALYFCASSVDYGGGRQSYNEQFFGPGTRLTVL.

The chain employs TRBV7-9 and TRBJ1-1; the D gene is possibly TRBD1 (6 bases). CDR3 length equals 11 residues. Germline loops: CDR1 SEHNR, CDR2 FQNEAQ (reference sequence). V dropped 8 bases and J dropped 5 bases, with 9 bases sitting between them. The CDR3 nucleotides read TGTGCCAGCGGCAGGGGAACTGAAGCTTTCTTT. Its translation is CASGRGTEAFF.

The gene calls are TRBV18 and TRBJ2-1; maybe TRBD1 (5 bases). Trimming removed 2 bases from V and 6 bases from J, with 11 bases in between. Germline-derived CDR1 and CDR2 are KGHSH and LQKENI. The CDR3 loop spans 14 amino acids. CDR3 nucleotides: TGTGCCAGCTCACCATCCAGGGAAACCAATGAGCAGTTCTTC. It yields the protein CASSPSRETNEQFF.

This chain connects TRBV7-2 to TRBJ2-2; D gene ambiguous. Looked up from germline, CDR1 is SGHTA and CDR2 is FQGNSA. V lost 5 bases to trimming and J lost 6 bases, with 13 bases between them. There are 14 residues in the CDR3. This chain's CDR3 is CASSPDTPPGELFF. The CDR3 coding sequence is TGTGCCAGCAGCCCAGACACTCCCCCCGGGGAGCTGTTTTTT.

The chain is built from TRBV6-6 and TRBJ2-5; TRBD1 agrees at 10 bases. The CDR3 extends over 14 amino acids. CDR1 and CDR2 (germline): MNHNY, SVGAGI (reference sequence). V was clipped by 8 bases and J by 2 bases; unmatched bases: 5. Written as DNA, the CDR3 is TGTGCCAGCGGAAGGGACAGGGGACAAGAGACCCAGTACTTC. Protein: CASGRDRGQETQYF.

The chain couples TRBV13 to TRBJ1-2; D is perhaps TRBD1 (6 bases). This CDR3 contains 15 residues. The germline CDR1 and CDR2 sequences are PRHDT and FYEKMQ (reference sequence). Trimming shortened V by 6 bases and J by 4 bases, and 18 bases separated the two germline ends. CDR3 sequence: CASREQATGRYGYTF. CDR3 coding DNA: TGTGCCAGCAGGGAACAAGCGACAGGTCGCTATGGCTACACCTTC.

This chain joins TRBV30 and TRBJ1-1; the D is unclear. CDR1 GTSNPN and CDR2 SVGIG come from the germline V gene (reference sequence). The V end was cut by 1 base, the J end by 5 bases, with 5 bases between. The CDR3 is 11 residues long. The CDR3 DNA is TGTGCCTGGAGTGGCAGGACTGAAGCTTTCTTT. It is translated as CAWSGRTEAFF. Full variable domain (remainder filled in from reference TRBV30 and TRBJ1-1): SQTIHQWPATLVQPVGSPLSLECTVEGTSNPNLYWYRQAAGRGLQLLFYSVGIGQISSEVPQNLSASRPQDRQFILSSKKLLLSDSGFYLCAWSGRTEAFFGQGTRLTVV.

This clone was recorded only once. This sequence joins TRBV2 and TRBJ1-2; D gene ambiguous. The CDR3 is 14 residues long. CDR1 is SNHLY and CDR2 is FYNNEI in the germline V gene. Trimming removed 0 bases at V and 2 bases at J, with 7 bases between. CDR3 sequence: CASSEARGNYGYTF. The CDR3 DNA sequence: TGTGCCAGCAGTGAAGCGCGAGGGAACTATGGCTACACCTTC.

The chain is built from TRBV6-1 and TRBJ2-5, with a tentative D call TRBD2 (6 bases). The V end was cut by 7 bases, the J end by 5 bases, with 17 bases between. The CDR3 is 14 amino acids. Per germline, CDR1 MNHNS and CDR2 SASEGT. Written as DNA, the CDR3 is TGTGCCAGCACCCAACTTGTCCGGGGGGAGACCCAGTACTTC. Translating gives CASTQLVRGETQYF.

The chain combines TRBV5-1 with TRBJ2-1, with D possibly TRBD2 on 6 matching bases. Germline V gene lookup returns CDR1 SGHRS and CDR2 YFSETQ. V gave up 2 bases and J gave up 2 bases, with 11 bases separating them. This CDR3 contains 15 residues. The CDR3 DNA follows: TGCGCCAGCAGCTTTGGGGGGATGGCCTACAATGAGCAGTTCTTC. It translates to CASSFGGMAYNEQFF. The whole variable domain, remainder taken from reference TRBV5-1 and TRBJ2-1, is KAGVTQTPRYLIKTRGQQVTLSCSPISGHRSVSWYQQTPGQGLQFLFEYFSETQRNKGNFPGRFSGRQFSNSRSEMNVSTLELGDSALYLCASSFGGMAYNEQFFGPGTRLTVL.

The chain carries TRBV6-5 and TRBJ2-7, with a possible D match to TRBD1 (5 bases). The CDR3 contains 14 residues. V was trimmed by 5 bases and J by 2 bases, leaving 13 bases between them. Germline CDR1 MNHEY, CDR2 SVGAGI. In DNA form, the CDR3 reads TGTGCCAGCAGTCCTGGACACCAAGCCTACGAGCAGTACTTC. Its translation is CASSPGHQAYEQYF.

The gene calls are TRBV30 and TRBJ1-1, with 12 positions matching TRBD1. The trim removed 1 base at V and 4 bases at J, leaving 10 bases unmatched. The CDR3 has 17 residues. In germline, CDR1 is GTSNPN, CDR2 SVGIG (reference sequence). In nucleotides, the CDR3 is TGTGCCTGGAGTGGGGACAGGGGGCCGGGAACGGGCACTGAAGCTTTCTTT. Its protein is CAWSGDRGPGTGTEAFF.

CDR3 coding DNA: TGTGCCACCAGCAGAGATTGGAGCCAGTTGACGTACGAGCAGTACTTC. Translation gives CATSRDWSQLTYEQYF. The rearrangement uses TRBV15 and TRBJ2-7; D uncertain. Germline CDR1 and CDR2: LNHNV and YYDKDF (reference sequence). V lost 0 bases, J lost 4 bases, and 16 bases lay in between. This CDR3 comprises 16 residues.

The chain carries TRBV5-1 and TRBJ2-5; TRBD1 might be the D (6 bases). Germline loops: CDR1 SGHRS, CDR2 YFSETQ. This CDR3 region has 14 residues. Trimming pared 2 bases from V and 2 bases from J, leaving 10 bases between. The CDR3 bases are TGCGCCAGCAGCTTAGGGGACAAACAAGAGACCCAGTACTTC. It codes for CASSLGDKQETQYF.

This clone was recorded a few times. The CDR3, as DNA: TGTGCCAGCAGCGTCCTCAGCGGGGGGACCTACGAGCAGTACTTC. It specifies CASSVLSGGTYEQYF. The chain is built from TRBV9 and TRBJ2-7, with 9 nucleotides matching TRBD2. The junction had 5 bases not matched to a gene; V was cut back by 2 bases and J by 2 bases. The CDR3 length is 15 residues. CDR1 and CDR2 (germline): SGDLS, YYNGEE.

This clone was detected a few times. V gene TRBV19 combines with J gene TRBJ2-1, with 8 bases lining up with TRBD2. The germline gives CDR1 LNHDA, CDR2 SQIVND (reference sequence). V shed 0 bases, J shed 0 bases, and the junction held 10 bases outside the gene matches. The CDR3 is 19 amino acids. This chain's CDR3 is CASSIETSAVFSSYNEQFF. The CDR3 DNA sequence: TGTGCCAGTAGTATAGAGACTAGCGCGGTTTTCAGCTCCTACAATGAGCAGTTCTTC.

This sequence joins TRBV9 and TRBJ2-6, with no clear D. V was pared by 0 bases and J by 0 bases, with 4 bases between. This CDR3 has 15 amino acids. Germline CDR1 is SGDLS and CDR2 is YYNGEE. For the CDR3, the DNA is TGTGCCAGCAGCGTAGACTCCTCTGGGGCCAACGTCCTGACTTTC. Its translation is CASSVDSSGANVLTF.

This clone was seen more than once but under ten times. The CDR3, as DNA: TGTGCCAGCAGTGCGGGGACTGGCTACGAGCAGTACTTC. Translating gives CASSAGTGYEQYF. The chain joins TRBV2 to TRBJ2-7, with D possibly being TRBD2 (6 bases). The CDR3 has 13 amino acids. The V gene's germline CDR1 is SNHLY and CDR2 FYNNEI. V was shortened by 4 bases and J by 3 bases, with 10 bases between the two germline ends.

The chain combines TRBV7-2 with TRBJ2-1; D is uncertain. The V end was cut by 5 bases, the J end by 9 bases, with 11 bases between. CDR3 length: 12 amino acids. Per germline, CDR1 SGHTA and CDR2 FQGNSA. The chain's CDR3 is CASSLRVGEQFF. The CDR3 DNA follows: TGTGCCAGCAGCCTCCGGGTGGGTGAGCAGTTCTTC.

The V gene is TRBV18, the J gene TRBJ2-7, with TRBD1 identical over 7 bases. This CDR3 is 14 amino acids long. Germline V lookup: CDR1 KGHSH, CDR2 LQKENI. Trimming cost V 3 bases and J 3 bases; bases outside gene matches: 5. CDR3 amino acids: CASSPGQGVYEQYF. CDR3 nucleotides: TGTGCCAGCTCACCTGGCCAGGGGGTCTACGAGCAGTACTTC.

This sequence joins TRBV18 and TRBJ2-2; D may be TRBD2 (6 bases). The CDR3 is 15 residues long. Germline V lookup: CDR1 KGHSH, CDR2 LQKENI. The V gene lost 3 bases and the J gene lost 0 bases, with 8 bases spanning the gap. CDR3 region: CASSPGGPNTGELFF. The CDR3 DNA reads as TGTGCCAGCTCACCGGGGGGACCGAACACCGGGGAGCTGTTTTTT.